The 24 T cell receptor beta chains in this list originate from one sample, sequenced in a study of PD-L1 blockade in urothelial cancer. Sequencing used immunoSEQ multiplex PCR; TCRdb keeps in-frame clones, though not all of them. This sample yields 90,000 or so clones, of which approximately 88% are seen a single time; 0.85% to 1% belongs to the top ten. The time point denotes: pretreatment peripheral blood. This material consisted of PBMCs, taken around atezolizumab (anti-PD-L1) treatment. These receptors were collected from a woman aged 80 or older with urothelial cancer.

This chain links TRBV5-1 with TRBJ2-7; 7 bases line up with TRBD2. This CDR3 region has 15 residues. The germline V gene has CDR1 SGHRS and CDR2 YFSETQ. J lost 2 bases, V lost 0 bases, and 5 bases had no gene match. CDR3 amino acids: CASSLDASGPYEQYF. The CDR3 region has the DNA TGCGCCAGCAGCTTGGATGCTAGCGGTCCCTACGAGCAGTACTTC.

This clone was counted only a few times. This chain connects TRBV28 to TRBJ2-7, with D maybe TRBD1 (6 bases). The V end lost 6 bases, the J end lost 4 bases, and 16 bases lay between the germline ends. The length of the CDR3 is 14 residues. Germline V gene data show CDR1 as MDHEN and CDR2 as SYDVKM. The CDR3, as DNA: TGTGCCAGCAGCACCGGGACACCCAGGTACGAGCAGTACTTC. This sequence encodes CASSTGTPRYEQYF. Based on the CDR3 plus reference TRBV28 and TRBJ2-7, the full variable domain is DVKVTQSSRYLVKRTGEKVFLECVQDMDHENMFWYRQDPGLGLRLIYFSYDVKMKEKGDIPEGYSVSREKKERFSLILESASTNQTSMYLCASSTGTPRYEQYFGPGTRLTVT.

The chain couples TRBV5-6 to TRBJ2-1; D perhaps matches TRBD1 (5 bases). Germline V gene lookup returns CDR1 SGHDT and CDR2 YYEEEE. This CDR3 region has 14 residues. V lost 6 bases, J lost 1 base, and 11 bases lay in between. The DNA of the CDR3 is TGTGCCAGCATCGTTGGGGCGTCCTACAATGAGCAGTTCTTC. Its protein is CASIVGASYNEQFF.

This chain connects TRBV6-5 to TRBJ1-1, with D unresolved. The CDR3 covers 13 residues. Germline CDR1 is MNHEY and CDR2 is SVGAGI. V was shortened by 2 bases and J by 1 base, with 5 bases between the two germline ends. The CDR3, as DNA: TGTGCCAGCAGTTACCCCGGGAACACTGAAGCTTTCTTT. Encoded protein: CASSYPGNTEAFF.

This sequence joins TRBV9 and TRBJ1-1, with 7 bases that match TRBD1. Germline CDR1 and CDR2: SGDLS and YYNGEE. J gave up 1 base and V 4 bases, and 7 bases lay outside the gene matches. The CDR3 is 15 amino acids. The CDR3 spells CASSPGTVPNTEAFF. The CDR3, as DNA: TGTGCCAGCAGCCCCGGGACAGTCCCGAACACTGAAGCTTTCTTT. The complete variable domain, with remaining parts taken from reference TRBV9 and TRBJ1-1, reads DSGVTQTPKHLITATGQRVTLRCSPRSGDLSVYWYQQSLDQGLQFLIQYYNGEERAKGNILERFSAQQFPDLHSELNLSSLELGDSALYFCASSPGTVPNTEAFFGQGTRLTVV.

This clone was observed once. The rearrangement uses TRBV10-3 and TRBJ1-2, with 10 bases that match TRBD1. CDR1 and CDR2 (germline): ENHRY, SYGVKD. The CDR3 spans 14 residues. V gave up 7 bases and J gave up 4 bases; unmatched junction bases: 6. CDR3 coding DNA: TGTGCCATCAAGGGGACAGGGGCCACCTATGGCTACACCTTC. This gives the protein CAIKGTGATYGYTF.

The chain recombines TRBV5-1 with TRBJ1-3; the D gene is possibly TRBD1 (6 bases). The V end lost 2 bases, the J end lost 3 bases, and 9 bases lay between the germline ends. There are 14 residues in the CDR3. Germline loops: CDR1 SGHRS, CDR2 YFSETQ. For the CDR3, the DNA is TGCGCCAGCAGCTTCGGGACACTTGGAAACACCATATATTTT. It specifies CASSFGTLGNTIYF. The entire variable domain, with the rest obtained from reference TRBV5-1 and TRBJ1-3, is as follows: KAGVTQTPRYLIKTRGQQVTLSCSPISGHRSVSWYQQTPGQGLQFLFEYFSETQRNKGNFPGRFSGRQFSNSRSEMNVSTLELGDSALYLCASSFGTLGNTIYFGEGSWLTVV.

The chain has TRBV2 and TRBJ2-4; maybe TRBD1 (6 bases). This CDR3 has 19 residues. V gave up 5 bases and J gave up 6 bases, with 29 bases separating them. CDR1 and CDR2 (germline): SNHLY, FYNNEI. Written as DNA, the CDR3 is TGTGCCAGCAGTCAGAGAGCTCCCCAGGGGAAACAATGGAGAAACATTCAGTACTTC. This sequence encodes CASSQRAPQGKQWRNIQYF.

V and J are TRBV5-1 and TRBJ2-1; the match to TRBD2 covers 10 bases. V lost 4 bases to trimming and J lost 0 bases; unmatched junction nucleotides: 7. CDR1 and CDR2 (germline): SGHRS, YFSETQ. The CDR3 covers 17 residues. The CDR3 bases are TGCGCCAGCAGCCTGGGACTAGCGTTGAGCTCCTACAATGAGCAGTTCTTC. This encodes CASSLGLALSSYNEQFF.

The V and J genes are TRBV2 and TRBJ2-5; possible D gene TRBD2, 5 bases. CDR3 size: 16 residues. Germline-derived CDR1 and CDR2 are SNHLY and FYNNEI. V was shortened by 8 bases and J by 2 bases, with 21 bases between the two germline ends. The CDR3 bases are TGTGCCAGCCGGGCAAGAAGCGGTACCCTACAAGAGACCCAGTACTTC. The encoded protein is CASRARSGTLQETQYF.

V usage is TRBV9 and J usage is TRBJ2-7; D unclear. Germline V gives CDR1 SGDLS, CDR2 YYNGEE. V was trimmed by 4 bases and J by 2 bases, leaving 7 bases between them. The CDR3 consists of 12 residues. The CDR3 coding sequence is TGTGCCAGCAGCACTCCTCCCTACGAGCAGTACTTC. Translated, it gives CASSTPPYEQYF.

CDR3 protein: CASSEGTSPNEQFF. The CDR3 DNA follows: TGTGCCAGCAGTGAAGGGACTAGCCCCAATGAGCAGTTCTTC. The genes are TRBV2 and TRBJ2-1; 8 positions agree with TRBD2. CDR3 length equals 14 residues. V lost 1 base, J lost 6 bases, and 2 bases stayed unmatched. The germline V gene encodes CDR1 SNHLY and CDR2 FYNNEI.

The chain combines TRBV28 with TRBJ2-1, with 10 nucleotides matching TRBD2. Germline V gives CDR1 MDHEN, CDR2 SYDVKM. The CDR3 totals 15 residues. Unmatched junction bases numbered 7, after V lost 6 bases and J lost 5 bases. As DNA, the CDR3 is TGTGCCAGCAGCCCGGGACTAGCGATAAACAATGAGCAGTTCTTC. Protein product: CASSPGLAINNEQFF.

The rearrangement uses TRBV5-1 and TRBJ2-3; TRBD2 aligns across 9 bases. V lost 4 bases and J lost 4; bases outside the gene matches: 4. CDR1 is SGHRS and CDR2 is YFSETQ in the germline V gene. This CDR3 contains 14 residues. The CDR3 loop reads CASSRTSVPDTQYF. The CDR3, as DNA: TGCGCCAGCAGCCGGACTAGCGTTCCAGATACGCAGTATTTT.

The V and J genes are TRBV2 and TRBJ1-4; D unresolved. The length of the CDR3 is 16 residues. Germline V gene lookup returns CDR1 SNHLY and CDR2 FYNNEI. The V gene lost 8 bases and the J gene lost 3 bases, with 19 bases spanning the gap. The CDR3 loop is CASSVGLSLPNEKLFF. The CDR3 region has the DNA TGTGCCAGCTCCGTCGGACTCTCGCTCCCTAATGAAAAACTGTTTTTT.

CDR3 in amino acids: CASSYSILPVVYGYTF. As DNA, the CDR3 is TGTGCCAGCAGTTACTCGATACTTCCCGTCGTCTATGGCTACACCTTC. V and J are TRBV6-6 and TRBJ1-2; no reliable D call. Trimming cost V 0 bases and J 4 bases, with 15 bases left between them. The CDR3 runs to 16 residues. CDR1 MNHNY and CDR2 SVGAGI come from the germline V gene (reference sequence).

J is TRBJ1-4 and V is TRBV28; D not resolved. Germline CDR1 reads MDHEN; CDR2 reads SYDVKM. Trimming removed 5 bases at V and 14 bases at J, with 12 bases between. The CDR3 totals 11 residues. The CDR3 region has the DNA TGTGCCAGCAGTCGTGGTCTCTATCTGTTTTTT. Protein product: CASSRGLYLFF.

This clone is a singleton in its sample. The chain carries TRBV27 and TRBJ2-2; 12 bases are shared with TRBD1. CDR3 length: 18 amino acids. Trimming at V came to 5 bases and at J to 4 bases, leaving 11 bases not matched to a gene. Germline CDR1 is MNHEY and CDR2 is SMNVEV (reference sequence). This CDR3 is CASSPSGTGGASTGELFF. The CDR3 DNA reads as TGTGCCAGCAGTCCCTCGGGGACAGGGGGCGCTTCCACCGGGGAGCTGTTTTTT.

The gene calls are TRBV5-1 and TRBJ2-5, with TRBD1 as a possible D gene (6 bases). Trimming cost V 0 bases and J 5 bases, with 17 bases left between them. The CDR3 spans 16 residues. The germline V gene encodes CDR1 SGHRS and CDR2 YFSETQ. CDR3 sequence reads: CASSLAGPGDFETQYF. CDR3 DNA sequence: TGCGCCAGCAGCTTGGCCGGGCCAGGGGATTTTGAGACCCAGTACTTC.

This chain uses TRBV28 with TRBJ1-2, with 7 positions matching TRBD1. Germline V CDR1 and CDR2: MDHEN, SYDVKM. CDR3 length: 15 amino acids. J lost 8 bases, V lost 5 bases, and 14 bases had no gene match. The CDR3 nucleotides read TGTGCCAGCAGTCCTGGACAGGTCGGTGCGTCGGGCTACACCTTC. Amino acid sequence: CASSPGQVGASGYTF.

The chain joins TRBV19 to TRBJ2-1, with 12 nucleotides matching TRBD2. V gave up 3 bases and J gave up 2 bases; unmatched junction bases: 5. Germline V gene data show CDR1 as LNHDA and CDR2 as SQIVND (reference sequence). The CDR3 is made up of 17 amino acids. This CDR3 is CASSMTSGRGTYNEQFF. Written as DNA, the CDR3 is TGTGCCAGTAGTATGACTAGCGGGAGAGGAACCTACAATGAGCAGTTCTTC.

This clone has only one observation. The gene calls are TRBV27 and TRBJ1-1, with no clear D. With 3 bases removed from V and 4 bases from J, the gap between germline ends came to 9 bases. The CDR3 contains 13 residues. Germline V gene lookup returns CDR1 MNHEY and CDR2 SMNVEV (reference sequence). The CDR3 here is CASSLRSPTEAFF. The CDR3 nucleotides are TGTGCCAGCAGTTTGAGGAGCCCCACTGAAGCTTTCTTT.

The DNA for the CDR3 is TGTGCCTGGAGTGTCCCAGAACAGAACACTGAAGCTTTCTTT. Translation: CAWSVPEQNTEAFF. The rearrangement links TRBV30 to TRBJ1-1, with D unclear. The CDR3 is made up of 14 amino acids. The V and J ends lost 0 bases and 1 base respectively, with 9 bases between them. The germline CDR1 and CDR2 sequences are GTSNPN and SVGIG (reference sequence).

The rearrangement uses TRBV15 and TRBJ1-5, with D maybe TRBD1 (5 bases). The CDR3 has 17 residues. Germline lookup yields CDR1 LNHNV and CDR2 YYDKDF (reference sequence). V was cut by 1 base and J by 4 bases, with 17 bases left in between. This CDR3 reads CATSRVGGGSRNQPQHF. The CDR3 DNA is TGTGCCACCAGCAGAGTGGGCGGGGGTAGCCGGAATCAGCCCCAGCATTTT.